Listed here is a single T cell receptor (beta chain). The antigen is not known. A much larger clone is a single base away; this may be a read error. Study-wide results and caveats: Greatest tumor Treg TCR overlap was with tumor naive CD4+ cells.

Full-length variable regions came from constant-region reverse primers plus semi-nested Nested Universal Primer A PCR. TCRdb processed the 5' RACE reads anew with MiXCR; each CDR3 protein has one entry. There are about 62,000 distinct CDR3 sequences in the sample; more than 25% occur only once, and over 2% lies in the top ten. Purified naive CD4+ T cells were depleted of CD25+ Tregs. This TCR came from a female donor with breast cancer. The sequenced material came from tumor-infiltrating naive CD4+ T cells sorted from the breast tumor. The subset is: naive CD4+ T cells, CD4+CD45RA+CD25-.

The CDR3 nucleotides read TGTGCCAGCGGGTCCCAAAATGGGGCCAACGTCCTGACTTTC. Protein product: CASGSQNGANVLTF. This chain uses TRBV6-2 or TRBV6-3 with TRBJ2-6; D is ambiguous. The germline CDR1 and CDR2 sequences are MNHEY and SVGEGT. This CDR3 contains 14 residues. V was clipped by 8 bases and J by 3 bases, with 11 bases between them.